The T cell receptor beta chain described here comes from a study of blood T cells in healthy people across ages. A second PCR, run for roughly 7 to 11 cycles, used a sample-barcoded 5' primer plus a J-beta primer mix. TCRdb fed the 5' RACE reads into MiXCR, producing one record per CDR3 protein. The sample shows 1.5 million or so distinct CDR3 sequences, approximately 43% of them seen only once. The V gene's germline CDR1 is SGHRS and CDR2 YFSETQ. CDR3 size: 14 residues. Losses at the gene ends were 6 bases for V and 4 bases for J; bases not matched to a gene: 5. Source material: blood. The gene calls are TRBV5-1 and TRBJ2-1; 9 bases line up with TRBD2. The TCR was taken from a woman between 18 and 29 years old in good health. The CDR3 nucleotides read TGCGCCAGCAAGTCGACTAGCGGTTACAATGAGCAGTTCTTC. Encoded protein: CASKSTSGYNEQFF.